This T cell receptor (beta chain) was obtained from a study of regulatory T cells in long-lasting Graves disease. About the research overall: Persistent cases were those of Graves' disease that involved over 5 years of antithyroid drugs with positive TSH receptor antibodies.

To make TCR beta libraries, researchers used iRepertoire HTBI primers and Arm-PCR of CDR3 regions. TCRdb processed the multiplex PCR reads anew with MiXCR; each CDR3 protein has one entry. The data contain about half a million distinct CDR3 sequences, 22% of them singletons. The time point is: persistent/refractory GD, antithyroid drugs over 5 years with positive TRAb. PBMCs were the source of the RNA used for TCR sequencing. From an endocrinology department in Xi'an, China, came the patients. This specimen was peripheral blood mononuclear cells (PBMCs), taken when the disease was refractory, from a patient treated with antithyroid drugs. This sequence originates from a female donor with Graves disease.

The CDR3 DNA reads TGTGCCAGCAGCCAAGAGGGGCTAGCGGGAAGAGTATGGCAGTACTTC. Its protein is CASSQEGLAGRVWQYF. The chain combines TRBV14 with TRBJ2-7; TRBD2 matches at 9 bases. This CDR3 region has 16 residues. V was pared by 0 bases and J by 9 bases, with 12 bases of the junction left unmatched. The germline gives CDR1 SGHDN, CDR2 FVKESK. Using reference TRBV14 and TRBJ2-7 for the parts outside the CDR3, the full variable domain is EAGVTQFPSHSVIEKGQTVTLRCDPISGHDNLYWYRRVMGKEIKFLLHFVKESKQDESGMPNNRFLAERTGGTYSTLKVQPAELEDSGVYFCASSQEGLAGRVWQYFGPGTRLTVT.